The sequence of this TCR beta chain was determined in a study of shared clonotypes between healthy human individuals. The data were produced by immunoSEQ multiplex PCR, yet TCRdb's version contains in-frame clones alone and is incomplete. The sample yields about 1.4 million clones, roughly 96% seen once. The CDR3 extends over 15 amino acids. Per the germline V gene, CDR1 is SGHAT and CDR2 is FQNNGV. V lost 4 bases to trimming and J lost 3 bases, with 16 bases between them. V gene TRBV11-2 combines with J gene TRBJ2-7, with D perhaps TRBD2 (6 bases). Sequenced input: naive CD4+ T cells sorted from blood. The subset was: CD45RA+ positively selected. The receptor's source is a man aged 30 to 45 in good health. CDR3 residues: CASSSTGERYYEQYF. CDR3 DNA sequence: TGTGCCAGCAGCTCCACGGGAGAAAGGTACTACGAGCAGTACTTC.